These 26 T cell receptor beta chains originate from one sample sequenced in a study of sequential checkpoint blockade in melanoma. TCRdb keeps only in-frame clones here, not all; method: immunoSEQ multiplex PCR. Of fewer than 15,000 clones listed, approximately 78% are singletons. Treatment of the sample: randomized to nivolumab then ipilimumab (arm A) or the reverse (arm B). Sample: CD8+ T cells sorted from blood (inferred from file names), taken from a patient given nivolumab and ipilimumab in sequence. The source is a human donor with melanoma.

The J gene is TRBJ1-2, the V gene TRBV27; tentatively, D is TRBD1 (6 bases). The CDR3 is 14 residues long. Trimming cost V 3 bases and J 7 bases, with 15 bases left between them. CDR1 and CDR2 (germline): MNHEY, SMNVEV (reference sequence). CDR3 DNA sequence: TGTGCCAGCAGTTTGGGCAGGGGAGTTGGTGGCTACACCTTC. It specifies CASSLGRGVGGYTF.

This clone was counted only a few times. This rearrangement joins TRBV19 to TRBJ1-4; tentatively, D is TRBD1 (6 bases). Trimming cost V 7 bases and J 4 bases, with 16 bases left between them. The V gene's germline CDR1 is LNHDA and CDR2 SQIVND (reference sequence). The CDR3 has 15 amino acids. CDR3 loop: CASTPKQGYNEKLFF. The DNA of the CDR3 is TGTGCCAGTACCCCTAAACAGGGATATAATGAAAAACTGTTTTTT.

The chain carries TRBV27 and TRBJ1-5; 11 nucleotides match TRBD1. Germline V gene sequence: CDR1 MNHEY, CDR2 SMNVEV (reference sequence). CDR3 size: 16 residues. V trimming: 4 bases; J trimming: 7 bases; junction bases outside the gene matches: 9. The CDR3 DNA is TGTGCCAGCAGTTCGGGACAGGGGGAGATTTTCCAGCCCCAGCATTTT. Residues: CASSSGQGEIFQPQHF.

This chain uses TRBV5-1 with TRBJ2-7, with D possibly being TRBD1 (6 bases). The V end lost 4 bases, the J end lost 2 bases, and 13 bases lay between the germline ends. This CDR3 is 14 amino acids long. CDR1 is SGHRS, CDR2 YFSETQ, per germline. The DNA of the CDR3 is TGCGCCAGCAGCGGAAACAGGGCCCCCTACGAGCAGTACTTC. It is translated as CASSGNRAPYEQYF.

This chain uses TRBV27 with TRBJ2-5; the match to TRBD2 covers 12 bases. CDR3 length: 15 amino acids. Germline assignment: CDR1 MNHEY and CDR2 SMNVEV (reference sequence). V was pared by 5 bases and J by 6 bases, with 7 bases of the junction left unmatched. The CDR3 loop reads CASSTRLAGVKTQYF. The CDR3 DNA sequence: TGTGCCAGCAGTACGAGACTAGCGGGAGTTAAGACCCAGTACTTC.

The chain has TRBV27 and TRBJ1-6; 9 bases match TRBD1. The J segment lost 11 bases and the V segment lost 7 bases, leaving 6 bases of the junction unmatched. The length of the CDR3 is 13 residues. CDR1 is MNHEY, CDR2 SMNVEV, per germline (reference sequence). The CDR3 DNA reads as TGTGCCAGCACCTCGGGGACAGGGCCACCCCTCCACTTT. Amino acid sequence: CASTSGTGPPLHF.

CDR3 region: CASSEDRGSRKLFF. CDR3 coding DNA: TGTGCCAGCAGTGAAGACAGGGGCAGTCGTAAACTGTTTTTT. The rearrangement links TRBV6-1 to TRBJ1-4, with TRBD1 matching over 7 bases. CDR3 length: 14 residues. V lost 1 base, J lost 11 bases, and 7 bases stayed unmatched. Germline CDR1 MNHNS, CDR2 SASEGT.

CDR3 coding DNA: TGCGCCAGCAGCTACGGAGGGCCAGGGGGCGCGTCCGAGCAGTACTTC. This encodes CASSYGGPGGASEQYF. The chain is built from TRBV4-1 and TRBJ2-5, with 8 bases that match TRBD1. The J call is uncertain, as TRBJ2-7 better fits the DNA end. In germline, CDR1 is MGHRA, CDR2 YSYEKL. CDR3 length: 16 residues.

The V and J genes are TRBV7-9 and TRBJ2-3; 10 positions match TRBD2. CDR3 length: 17 amino acids. Germline values: CDR1 SEHNR, CDR2 FQNEAQ (reference sequence). Trimming took 5 bases from V and 7 from J; bases not matched to a gene: 15. The CDR3 protein is CASSPLQASGSWYTQYF. In DNA, the CDR3 is TGTGCCAGCAGCCCCCTGCAAGCTAGCGGGAGTTGGTATACGCAGTATTTT.

The chain carries TRBV7-6 and TRBJ2-5, with 8 bases matching TRBD2. The CDR3 covers 15 residues. V lost 0 bases and J lost 6; bases outside the gene matches: 6. From germline, CDR1 is SGHVS and CDR2 FNYEAQ. Here the CDR3 DNA reads TGTGCCAGCAGCTTAGCGGGACTAGGATTGAAGACCCAGTACTTC. This codes for CASSLAGLGLKTQYF.

The chain is built from TRBV5-1 and TRBJ2-7; 10 bases agree with TRBD1. Per the germline V gene, CDR1 is SGHRS and CDR2 is YFSETQ. V lost 5 bases to trimming and J lost 2 bases; unmatched junction nucleotides: 4. The CDR3 runs 14 residues. The DNA for the CDR3 is TGCGCCAGCAGTACCGGGACAGGGGCCTACGAGCAGTACTTC. Translation gives CASSTGTGAYEQYF. Full variable domain (rest looked up from reference TRBV5-1 and TRBJ2-7): KAGVTQTPRYLIKTRGQQVTLSCSPISGHRSVSWYQQTPGQGLQFLFEYFSETQRNKGNFPGRFSGRQFSNSRSEMNVSTLELGDSALYLCASSTGTGAYEQYFGPGTRLTVT.

This CDR3 reads CASSTSGSGGNEQFF. The CDR3 DNA reads as TGTGCCAGCAGCACAAGCGGGAGCGGGGGCAATGAGCAGTTCTTC. V usage is TRBV9 and J usage is TRBJ2-1, with 8 bases aligning to TRBD2. This CDR3 comprises 15 residues. The germline gives CDR1 SGDLS, CDR2 YYNGEE. The V segment lost 4 bases and the J segment 6 bases; nucleotides outside the gene matches: 9.

The chain recombines TRBV7-9 with TRBJ2-3, with D possibly being TRBD2 (5 bases). CDR1 and CDR2 from the germline V gene are SEHNR and FQNEAQ (reference sequence). The CDR3 length is 14 residues. V was trimmed by 2 bases and J by 2 bases, leaving 8 bases between them. CDR3 residues: CASSLTGSTDTQYF. CDR3 bases: TGTGCCAGCAGCTTAACGGGATCCACAGATACGCAGTATTTT.

The V gene is TRBV27, the J gene TRBJ2-7; D is uncertain. Trimming took off 5 bases at V and 2 bases at J, with 19 bases between the two ends. The CDR3 is 16 residues long. Germline assignment: CDR1 MNHEY and CDR2 SMNVEV (reference sequence). The CDR3 is CASSPLLESLPYEQYF. The CDR3 bases are TGTGCCAGCAGTCCCCTGCTTGAGTCCTTACCCTACGAGCAGTACTTC.

There are a few counts of this clone. The chain is built from TRBV6-5 and TRBJ2-7; 7 positions match TRBD1. V dropped 5 bases and J dropped 4; count of bases not matched to a gene: 8. Germline lookup yields CDR1 MNHEY and CDR2 SVGAGI. The length of the CDR3 is 14 residues. CDR3 DNA sequence: TGTGCCAGCAGTCTACGACAGGGTCGGTACGAGCAGTACTTC. This translates into CASSLRQGRYEQYF.

The chain links TRBV4-2 to TRBJ2-5, with a tentative D call TRBD2 (5 bases). Between the trimmed V and J ends, which lost 1 base and 11 bases, there was a span of 14 bases. CDR1 LGHNA and CDR2 YNFKEQ come from the germline V gene. This CDR3 has 13 residues. DNA for the CDR3: TGTGCCAGCAGCCAAGGGCCTGGATGGGAGCAGTACTTC. As protein: CASSQGPGWEQYF.

The V gene is TRBV27, the J gene TRBJ1-2, with 9 bases identical to TRBD1. CDR3 size: 14 residues. V shed 5 bases and J 8 bases; nucleotides not matched to a gene: 9. Germline assignment: CDR1 MNHEY and CDR2 SMNVEV (reference sequence). CDR3 DNA sequence: TGTGCCAGCAGTGGGCGGACAGGGGCGGGCGGCTACACCTTC. This sequence encodes CASSGRTGAGGYTF.

This rearrangement joins TRBV9 to TRBJ2-5; TRBD2 matches 11 bases. The CDR3 runs to 17 residues. V lost 4 bases and J lost 3; bases outside the gene matches: 11. Germline values: CDR1 SGDLS, CDR2 YYNGEE. For the CDR3, the DNA is TGTGCCAGCAGCCCAGCTACGAGACTAGCGGGGAAAGAGACCCAGTACTTC. As protein: CASSPATRLAGKETQYF.

This clone was recorded a few times. The chain links TRBV10-3 to TRBJ1-3, with D hard to call. The germline CDR1 and CDR2 sequences are ENHRY and SYGVKD. This CDR3 spans 15 amino acids. Trimming shortened V by 4 bases and J by 4 bases, and 14 bases separated the two germline ends. The CDR3 spells CAISGEGTHGNTIYF. The CDR3 nucleotides read TGTGCCATCAGTGGGGAGGGTACCCACGGAAACACCATATATTTT.

This clone was found a few times. The CDR3 sequence is CASSRALGLYEQYF. The CDR3 coding sequence is TGCGCCAGCAGCCGGGCACTGGGCCTCTACGAGCAGTACTTC. V gene TRBV4-1 combines with J gene TRBJ2-7; D is unclear. V gave up 4 bases and J gave up 3 bases, with 13 bases separating them. The germline V gene encodes CDR1 MGHRA and CDR2 YSYEKL. This CDR3 region has 14 residues.

V and J are TRBV27 and TRBJ2-7; 11 positions match TRBD2. The V and J ends lost 2 bases and 1 base, in that order; junction bases with no gene match: 7. The CDR3 covers 17 residues. Germline lookup yields CDR1 MNHEY and CDR2 SMNVEV (reference sequence). CDR3 sequence reads: CASSLLRTSGRSYEQYF. The DNA of the CDR3 is TGTGCCAGCAGTTTACTCAGAACTAGCGGGAGATCCTACGAGCAGTACTTC.

The V gene is TRBV29-1, the J gene TRBJ2-5; 10 bases match TRBD1. CDR3 length equals 16 residues. With V trimmed by 3 bases and J by 4 bases, 11 bases remained unmatched. Germline lookup yields CDR1 SQVTM and CDR2 ANQGSEA. CDR3 coding DNA: TGCAGCGTTGATCAGGACAGGGGGTTTTTAGTAGAGACCCAGTACTTC. Amino acids: CSVDQDRGFLVETQYF.

The rearrangement joins TRBV5-6 to TRBJ1-5; D gene ambiguous. Looked up from germline, CDR1 is SGHDT and CDR2 is YYEEEE. V was shortened by 4 bases and J by 9 bases, with 11 bases between the two germline ends. The CDR3 covers 12 residues. CDR3 sequence (DNA): TGTGCCAGCAGCGGCCGGGGAGGGCCCCAGCATTTT. It yields the protein CASSGRGGPQHF.

This chain connects TRBV25-1 to TRBJ1-4, with D possibly TRBD1 on 6 matching bases. The CDR3 is made up of 14 amino acids. V lost 4 bases and J lost 8, with 14 bases in between. CDR1 is MGHDK and CDR2 is SYGVNS in the germline V gene. The CDR3 sequence is CASSAYRVGEKLFF. The DNA for the CDR3 is TGTGCCAGCAGTGCCTACAGGGTAGGGGAAAAACTGTTTTTT.

This chain uses TRBV7-9 with TRBJ2-1; TRBD2 matches at 8 bases. The V gene's germline CDR1 is SEHNR and CDR2 FQNEAQ (reference sequence). This CDR3 comprises 16 residues. J was trimmed by 6 bases and V by 5 bases; bases with no gene match: 12. CDR3 sequence (DNA): TGTGCCAGCAGCCTGAGCACCGGGACTAGACTCAATGAGCAGTTCTTC. Encoded protein: CASSLSTGTRLNEQFF.

This chain connects TRBV9 to TRBJ2-1; 10 nucleotides align to TRBD1. This CDR3 comprises 14 residues. The germline CDR1 and CDR2 sequences are SGDLS and YYNGEE. The junction had 6 bases not matched to a gene; V was cut back by 0 bases and J by 12 bases. The CDR3 nucleotides read TGTGCCAGCAGCGTAGCCGGGACAGGGGAAATGCAGTTCTTC. As protein: CASSVAGTGEMQFF.